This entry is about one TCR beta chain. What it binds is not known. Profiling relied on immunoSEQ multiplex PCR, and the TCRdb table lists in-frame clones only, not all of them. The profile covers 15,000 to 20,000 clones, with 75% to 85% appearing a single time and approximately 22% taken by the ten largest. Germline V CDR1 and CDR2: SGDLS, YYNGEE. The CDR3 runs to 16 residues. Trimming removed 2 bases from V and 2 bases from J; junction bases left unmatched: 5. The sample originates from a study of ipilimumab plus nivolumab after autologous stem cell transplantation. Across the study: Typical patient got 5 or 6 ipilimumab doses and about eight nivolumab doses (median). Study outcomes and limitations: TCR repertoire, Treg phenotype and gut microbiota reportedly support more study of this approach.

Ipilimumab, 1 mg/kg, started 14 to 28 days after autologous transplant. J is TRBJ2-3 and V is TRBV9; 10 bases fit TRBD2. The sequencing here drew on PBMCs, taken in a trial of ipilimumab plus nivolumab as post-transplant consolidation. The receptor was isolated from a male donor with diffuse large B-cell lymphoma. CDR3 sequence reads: CASSVLTSGVTDTQYF. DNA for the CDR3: TGTGCCAGCAGCGTGTTAACTAGCGGGGTCACAGATACGCAGTATTTT.